The 10 T cell receptor beta chains presented below share a single source sample, sequenced in a study of CD8 T cells in ankylosing spondylitis. MiXCR was run by TCRdb on the 5' RACE reads, yielding one entry per CDR3 protein. Altogether roughly 40,000 distinct CDR3 sequences are present, 9.5% to 12% being singletons, with the ten largest covering 1.3% to 1.5%. Sequences were obtained from blood, either unsorted or a sorted T cell fraction (not recorded which). The receptors were sampled from a male donor with ankylosing spondylitis or in good health (not recorded which).

This clonotype was picked up a small number of times. The chain recombines TRBV5-1 with TRBJ2-7; 11 bases align to TRBD1. Germline V gene sequence: CDR1 SGHRS, CDR2 YFSETQ. V trimming: 3 bases; J trimming: 3 bases; junction bases outside the gene matches: 2. The CDR3 has 14 residues. The CDR3 is CASSWTGGSYEQYF. The CDR3 DNA reads as TGCGCCAGCAGCTGGACAGGGGGCAGCTACGAGCAGTACTTC.

In this sample, this clonotype turned up many times. The chain employs TRBV20-1 and TRBJ1-4, with D possibly TRBD1 on 5 matching bases. The germline CDR1 and CDR2 sequences are DFQATT and SNEGSKA (reference sequence). This CDR3 has 16 amino acids. Between the trimmed V and J ends, which lost 0 bases and 4 bases, there was a span of 15 bases. CDR3 bases: TGCAGTGCTAGAGATCGGGGCGGGACGATTAATGAAAAACTGTTTTTT. As protein: CSARDRGGTINEKLFF.

This clonotype was recorded at least ten times. The chain has TRBV5-1 and TRBJ2-7; 7 bases match TRBD1. The CDR3 sequence is 14 residues long. The germline V gene has CDR1 SGHRS and CDR2 YFSETQ. V dropped 0 bases and J dropped 4; count of bases not matched to a gene: 4. CDR3 region: CASSLEGGRYEQYF. DNA for the CDR3: TGCGCCAGCAGCTTGGAAGGGGGCAGGTACGAGCAGTACTTC.

This clonotype was seen ten or more times. This rearrangement joins TRBV12-3 or TRBV12-4 to TRBJ1-4; weak D call: TRBD1 (5 bases). V gave up 6 bases and J gave up 10 bases, with 18 bases separating them. The CDR3 length is 14 residues. The CDR3 region has the DNA TGTGCCAGCAGCTTCGGGACCGCTTCTACAAAACTGTTTTTT. As protein: CASSFGTASTKLFF.

The rearrangement uses TRBV4-2 and TRBJ1-2; a weak D match, TRBD1 (5 bases). The germline V gene has CDR1 LGHNA and CDR2 YNFKEQ. The CDR3 totals 15 residues. V lost 2 bases to trimming and J lost 2 bases, with 12 bases between them. The CDR3: CASSQNTGNNYGYTF. The CDR3, as DNA: TGTGCCAGCAGCCAAAATACAGGAAACAACTATGGCTACACCTTC.

Only one count was recorded for this clonotype. The V and J genes are TRBV7-9 and TRBJ2-3; TRBD2 aligns across 8 bases. Per the germline V gene, CDR1 is SEHNR and CDR2 is FQNEAQ (reference sequence). V gave up 8 bases and J gave up 1 base; unmatched junction bases: 5. The CDR3 runs to 14 residues. The CDR3 here is CASRSTSGTDTQYF. CDR3 nucleotides: TGTGCCAGCCGCTCGACTAGCGGCACAGATACGCAGTATTTT.

As regards this clonotype: A much larger clone lies a single base off, so this may be a read error. The chain combines TRBV3-1 with TRBJ2-7; weak D call: TRBD2 (5 bases). Per the germline V gene, CDR1 is LGHDT and CDR2 is YNNKEL (reference sequence). The CDR3 length is 14 residues. In DNA, the CDR3 is TGTACCAGCAGCCCATTTGGTGTTCGGGAAACTGAGTACTTC. This encodes CTSSPFGVRETEYF.

The chain joins TRBV7-2 to TRBJ2-3; D uncertain. V gave up 1 base and J gave up 0 bases, with 5 bases separating them. This CDR3 has 14 residues. The germline gives CDR1 SGHTA, CDR2 FQGNSA. The CDR3 coding sequence is TGTGCCAGCAGCTTAGTCCGCAGCACAGATACGCAGTATTTT. This codes for CASSLVRSTDTQYF. The complete variable domain, with remaining parts taken from reference TRBV7-2 and TRBJ2-3, reads GAGVSQSPSNKVTEKGKDVELRCDPISGHTALYWYRQSLGQGLEFLIYFQGNSAPDKSGLPSDRFSAERTGGSVSTLTIQRTQQEDSAVYLCASSLVRSTDTQYFGPGTRLTVL.

In this sample, this clonotype turned up many times. The genes are TRBV20-1 and TRBJ2-1; 10 bases are a match to TRBD2. The CDR3 consists of 15 residues. From germline, CDR1 is DFQATT and CDR2 SNEGSKA (reference sequence). V lost 6 bases to trimming and J lost 6 bases; unmatched junction nucleotides: 11. The CDR3, as DNA: TGCAGTGCCCAGGGTGGGCTAGCGGGGGTCAATGAGCAGTTCTTC. This translates into CSAQGGLAGVNEQFF.

J is TRBJ2-5 and V is TRBV20-1, with 11 positions matching TRBD2. The germline V gene encodes CDR1 DFQATT and CDR2 SNEGSKA (reference sequence). The junction had 10 bases not matched to a gene; V was cut back by 0 bases and J by 1 base. The CDR3 extends over 18 amino acids. The CDR3 region is CSARDPSGGPLSQETQYF. In DNA, the CDR3 is TGCAGTGCTAGAGACCCTAGCGGGGGGCCCTTAAGCCAAGAGACCCAGTACTTC.